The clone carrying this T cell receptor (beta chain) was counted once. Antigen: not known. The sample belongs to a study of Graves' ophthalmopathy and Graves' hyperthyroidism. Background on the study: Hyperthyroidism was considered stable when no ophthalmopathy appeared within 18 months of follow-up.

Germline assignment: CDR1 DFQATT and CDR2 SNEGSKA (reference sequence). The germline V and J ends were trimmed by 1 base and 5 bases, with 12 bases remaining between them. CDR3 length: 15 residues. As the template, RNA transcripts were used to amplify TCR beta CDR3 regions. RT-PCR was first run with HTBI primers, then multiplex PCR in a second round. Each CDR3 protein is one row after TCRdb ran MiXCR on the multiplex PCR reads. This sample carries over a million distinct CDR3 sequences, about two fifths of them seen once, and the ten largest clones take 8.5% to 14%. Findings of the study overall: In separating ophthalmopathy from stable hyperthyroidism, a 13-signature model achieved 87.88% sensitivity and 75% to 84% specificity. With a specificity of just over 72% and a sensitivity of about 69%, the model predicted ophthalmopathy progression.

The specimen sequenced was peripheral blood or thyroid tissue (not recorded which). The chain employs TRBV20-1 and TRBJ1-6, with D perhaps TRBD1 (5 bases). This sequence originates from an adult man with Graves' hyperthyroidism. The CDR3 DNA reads TGCAGTGCTAGAGCAGGGAACACTGATAATTCACCCCTCCACTTT. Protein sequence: CSARAGNTDNSPLHF.